Listed below are T cell receptor beta chains from one sample, sequenced in a study of monozygotic twins with cystic fibrosis. Clones were sequenced by immunoSEQ multiplex PCR, and TCRdb holds only the in-frame ones, with some missing. Among 8,500 to 14,000 clones listed, roughly 96% were seen once. The specimen was blood. Receptors originate from a boy younger than 18 with cystic fibrosis. CDR3s include the opening cysteine and the closing phenylalanine or tryptophan. Fields, in order: CDR3 DNA, CDR3 protein, clone size, V gene, J gene, D gene. A D gene is named only where the DNA matches it firmly. Clone size is stated in some rows and not others, as once, few, many or a class when expanded.

TGTGCCAGCAGCTTAGTTGGGTCCCCGGGCACAGATACGCAGTATTTT	CASSLVGSPGTDTQYF	once	TRBV11-2	TRBJ2-3	-
TGTGCCAGCAGTTCCATCAATCAGCCCCAGCATTTT	CASSSINQPQHF	-	TRBV27	TRBJ1-5	-
TGTGCCAGCAGCTTAGGAAGCGGGAGGGCGGATACGCAGTATTTT	CASSLGSGRADTQYF	once	TRBV7-8	TRBJ2-3	TRBD2
TGTGCCAGCCGCCTCAATACCGCAACTAATGAAAAACTGTTTTTT	CASRLNTATNEKLFF	-	TRBV27	TRBJ1-4	-
TGTGCCTGGAGTGTACGATATGGGCGACGGACAGGGAAGATTGAAAAACTGTTTTTT	CAWSVRYGRRTGKIEKLFF	-	TRBV30	TRBJ1-4	TRBD1
TGCAGTGCTAGTTGGGGATCCCTCCACTTT	CSASWGSLHF	once	TRBV20-1	TRBJ1-6	-
TGTGCCAGCAGAGCAAGGGACAGTTCCTACGAGCAGTACTTC	CASRARDSSYEQYF	-	TRBV27	TRBJ2-7	TRBD1
TGTGCCAGCAGCCCGGGACAGGGAGCCTCACCCCTCCACTTT	CASSPGQGASPLHF	-	TRBV21-1	TRBJ1-6	-
TGTGCCAGCAGAACTGCGACGGGCTACACCTTC	CASRTATGYTF	-	TRBV2	TRBJ1-2	-
TGTGCCAGCAGCGGTACAGGGGGAACTTACAATGAGCAGTTCTTC	CASSGTGGTYNEQFF	-	TRBV7-2	TRBJ2-1	TRBD1
TGTGCCAGTAGTATAGCCGGGAAGGGAGGCACAGATACGCAGTATTTT	CASSIAGKGGTDTQYF	-	TRBV19	TRBJ2-3	-
TGTGCCAGCATCGGGACAGGGCCAGGAAACACCATATATTTT	CASIGTGPGNTIYF	-	TRBV2	TRBJ1-3	TRBD1
TGTGCCAGCAGCTTAGAAGAGGCTAACAATCAGCCCCAGCATTTT	CASSLEEANNQPQHF	-	TRBV11-2	TRBJ1-5	-
TGTGCCAGCAGTGCCGGGCGAGAGCAGTACTTC	CASSAGREQYF	-	TRBV2	TRBJ2-7	-
TGCGCCAGCGGTAGGACTAGCGGGGGAGGCTACTACAATGAGCAGTTCTTC	CASGRTSGGGYYNEQFF	-	TRBV5-1	TRBJ2-1	TRBD2
TGTGCCAGCAGCCTTCCATATGTTCAGACGGTCCCCATGAACACTGAAGCTTTCTTT	CASSLPYVQTVPMNTEAFF	-	TRBV7-8	TRBJ1-1	-
TGTGCCAGCAGTGATCTAATCGGCGGGGAGCTGTTTTTT	CASSDLIGGELFF	-	TRBV25-1	TRBJ2-2	-
TGTGCCAGCAGCTTCGGCGGGATTACCTACGAGCAGTACTTC	CASSFGGITYEQYF	-	TRBV7-9	TRBJ2-7	-
TGTGCCAGTAGTATCGGGAGACAGCAGGAGAATGAAAAACTGTTTTTT	CASSIGRQQENEKLFF	-	TRBV19	TRBJ1-4	-
TGTGCCAGCAGCTTGTCCCGAGCCGCACTGATCCGCACAGATACGCAGTATTTT	CASSLSRAALIRTDTQYF	-	TRBV5-8	TRBJ2-3	-
TGTGCCAGCAGTTCACCCCGGGACAGGGAGGAGGGGCGCTATGGCTACACCTTC	CASSSPRDREEGRYGYTF	-	TRBV11-2	TRBJ1-2	TRBD1
TGTGCCAGCAGCTTTAGGCGGGCGGGCGAAAAACTGTTTTTT	CASSFRRAGEKLFF	-	TRBV5-6	TRBJ1-4	-
TGTGCCAGCAGTTCCGACCTGAGCTCTGGAAACACCATATATTTT	CASSSDLSSGNTIYF	-	TRBV6-6	TRBJ1-3	-
TGCGCCAGCAGCCAAGACCCAGGGGGCGACACAGATACGCAGTATTTT	CASSQDPGGDTDTQYF	-	TRBV4-3	TRBJ2-3	TRBD1
TGTGCCAGTAAGGGGCGAGGCTATGGCTACACCTTC	CASKGRGYGYTF	-	TRBV19	TRBJ1-2	-
TGTGCCAGTAGTATAAGGAGTGGAAGACAGGCGAGCTCCTACGAGCAGTACTTC	CASSIRSGRQASSYEQYF	once	TRBV19	TRBJ2-7	-
TGTGCCAGCAGTGTCGGGACAGGGACTAACAATGAGCAGTTCTTC	CASSVGTGTNNEQFF	-	TRBV27	TRBJ2-1	TRBD1
TGTGCCAGCAGCCAACTATGGGAGGGGGCCAACGTCCTGACTTTC	CASSQLWEGANVLTF	-	TRBV4-2	TRBJ2-6	-
TGCGCCAGCAGCCAATGGACAGGGGATAACTATGGCTACACCTTC	CASSQWTGDNYGYTF	-	TRBV5-1	TRBJ1-2	TRBD1
TGTGCCAGCAGTGGGGGGAGGACACCCGGGGCCGAAGCTTTCTTT	CASSGGRTPGAEAFF	-	TRBV2	TRBJ1-1	-
TGTGCCAGCAGCCCCACAGGTTTAGGCGAGCAGTACTTC	CASSPTGLGEQYF	once	TRBV7-9	TRBJ2-7	-
TGTGCCAGCAGCCCCATGGGGGGTATCATGAACACTGAAGCTTTCTTT	CASSPMGGIMNTEAFF	-	TRBV7-9	TRBJ1-1	-
TGTGCCAGCAGCTTGTATTTTATACCGAACACTGAAGCTTTCTTT	CASSLYFIPNTEAFF	-	TRBV5-6	TRBJ1-1	-
TGTGCCATCAGAAAACAGGGTGACTATGGCTACACCTTC	CAIRKQGDYGYTF	-	TRBV10-3	TRBJ1-2	-
TGTGCCAGCAGCTTAACTTCCGCAGGGTACACTGAAGCTTTCTTT	CASSLTSAGYTEAFF	-	TRBV7-3	TRBJ1-1	-
TGCGCCAGCAGCCGGGACAGGGGACGCGAGACCCAGTACTTC	CASSRDRGRETQYF	-	TRBV5-1	TRBJ2-5	TRBD1
TGTGCCAGCAGTTTACTCCCGGGACACCCTATGAACACTGAAGCTTTCTTT	CASSLLPGHPMNTEAFF	-	TRBV27	TRBJ1-1	-
TGTGCCAGTAGTGGACTAGCGGGAATATACGAGCAGTACTTC	CASSGLAGIYEQYF	-	TRBV19	TRBJ2-7	TRBD2
TGTGCCGGAGACAGGGATGGAAAACTGTTTTTT	CAGDRDGKLFF	once	TRBV30	TRBJ1-4	TRBD1
TGTGCCAGCTCACCACGGCAGGAGGGAGTGGGCACTGAAGCTTTCTTT	CASSPRQEGVGTEAFF	-	TRBV18	TRBJ1-1	-
TGTGCCAGCTCCCCATCAGGGAGTAGCTCCTACAATGAGCAGTTCTTC	CASSPSGSSSYNEQFF	-	TRBV18	TRBJ2-1	-